The 5 T cell receptor beta chains below were found in one sample sequenced in a study of early T cells in non-severe SARS-CoV-2 infection (dated by TCRdb to the early 2020s). Library creation used 5' RACE. The sample was run on a NextSeq 500. TCRdb took the public reads, trimmed them with fastp at Q25, ran MiXCR for clone calling and kept in-frame beta chains. Rows matching on CDR3 protein sequence are summarized as one entry with the most common DNA and genes. In this sample the table shows tens of thousands of distinct CDR3 sequences, 10% to 15% of which occur a single time. The top ten clonotypes cover 3.5% to 5% of the sample. The specimen sequenced was whole blood. These receptors were obtained from an adult who was a healthcare worker with PCR-confirmed SARS-CoV-2 infection or an uninfected control (not recorded which).

This clonotype was found many times. The chain couples TRBV5-1 to TRBJ2-2; unclear D gene. The CDR3 loop spans 14 amino acids. V dropped 5 bases and J dropped 2 bases, with 10 bases sitting between them. Germline V gene data show CDR1 as SGHRS and CDR2 as YFSETQ. The CDR3 nucleotides read TGCGCCAGCAGTAGAGACACCAACACCGGGGAGCTGTTTTTT. This translates into CASSRDTNTGELFF. Full variable domain (remainder filled in from reference TRBV5-1 and TRBJ2-2): KAGVTQTPRYLIKTRGQQVTLSCSPISGHRSVSWYQQTPGQGLQFLFEYFSETQRNKGNFPGRFSGRQFSNSRSEMNVSTLELGDSALYLCASSRDTNTGELFFGEGSRLTVL.

This clonotype was recorded a few times. This rearrangement joins TRBV28 to TRBJ2-7; 7 nucleotides agree with TRBD2. V dropped 8 bases and J dropped 2; count of bases not matched to a gene: 3. The CDR3 has 12 residues. The V gene's germline CDR1 is MDHEN and CDR2 SYDVKM. The CDR3 DNA is TGTGCCAGCTCACTAGCGACCTACGAGCAGTACTTC. Protein sequence: CASSLATYEQYF.

This clonotype has a handful of counts. At one boundary the junction diverges from the germline segment, which might be a read error. This chain links TRBV28 with TRBJ2-7, with D unresolved. CDR1 and CDR2 (germline): MDHEN, SYDVKM. The CDR3 has 15 amino acids. This CDR3 is CASSSPSGVPYEQYF. The CDR3 DNA sequence: TGTGCCAGCAGTTCCCCCTCAGGAGTCCCCTACGAGCAGTATTTC.

This clonotype has a handful of counts. The V call is TRBV29-1, the J call TRBJ2-3, with 9 nucleotides matching TRBD1. J lost 5 bases, V lost 8 bases, and 8 bases had no gene match. CDR1 and CDR2 (germline): SQVTM, ANQGSEA. The CDR3 covers 13 residues. The CDR3 region is CSMDRGKQDTQYF. The CDR3 DNA reads TGCAGCATGGACAGGGGCAAGCAAGATACGCAGTATTTT.

For this clonotype: This may come from a read error, since a much larger clone is one base off. V gene TRBV27 combines with J gene TRBJ2-1; D gene ambiguous. Trimming removed 6 bases from V and 0 bases from J, with 12 bases in between. The length of the CDR3 is 15 residues. The germline V gene has CDR1 MNHEY and CDR2 SMNVEV (reference sequence). The CDR3 here is CASRADRVSYNEQFF. CDR3 nucleotides: TGTGCCAGCAGGGCGGATCGGGTCTCCTACAATGAGCAGTTCTTC.